The T cell receptor (beta chain) described here comes from a study of PD-1 blockade in classical Hodgkin lymphoma. Regarding the study as a whole: CD8+ TCR diversity did not rise significantly by C4D1, unlike CD4+. Diversity similar to that of newly diagnosed patients was seen at baseline in complete responders.

As for time point: cycle 4 day 1 (C4D1), after 5 to 7 weeks of nivolumab. Each and every patient relapsed after autologous stem cell transplantation, and patients got differing brentuximab vedotin exposure. Classifying best responses yielded complete response, partial response or progressive disease. As regards this clone: The antigen is not known.

The CDR3 has 15 amino acids. V was cut by 5 bases and J by 1 base, with 15 bases left in between. Germline loops: CDR1 SGHRS, CDR2 YFSETQ. Produced via immunoSEQ multiplex PCR; TCRdb's table is partial and in-frame only. The table lists 100,000 or so clones, 85% to 95% of them singletons, with around 2% in the top ten. The chain couples TRBV5-1 to TRBJ1-1; tentative D call: TRBD1 (6 bases). The receptor comes from a human donor with classical Hodgkin lymphoma. The sample consisted of peripheral blood mononuclear cells (PBMCs), taken before the fourth cycle of nivolumab. The CDR3 loop reads CASRSGHGGNTEAFF. As DNA, the CDR3 is TGCGCCAGCAGATCGGGACACGGCGGGAACACTGAAGCTTTCTTT.